Following are 8 T cell receptor beta chains from one sample sequenced in a study of shared clonotypes between healthy human individuals. This table comes from immunoSEQ multiplex PCR, and its TCRdb copy is limited to in-frame clones, with some not included. The sample lists around 2.5 million clones, approximately 94% occurring once. The sample consisted of naive CD4+ T cells from PBMCs. Sample subset: CD45RA+ positively selected. The receptors shown here come from a man between 18 and 35 years old in good health. Some clones in this sample may be carry-over from other donors' samples.

This rearrangement joins TRBV7-9 to TRBJ2-7; possibly TRBD2 for D (6 bases). The germline V gene has CDR1 SEHNR and CDR2 FQNEAQ (reference sequence). Trimming stripped 5 bases from V and 3 bases from J, with 17 bases between. This CDR3 is 15 amino acids long. The CDR3 DNA follows: TGTGCCAGCAGCCCCCGGAGTAGCGGAGTCTACGAGCAGTACTTC. Residues: CASSPRSSGVYEQYF. Complete variable domain (other parts from reference TRBV7-9 and TRBJ2-7): DTGVSQNPRHKITKRGQNVTFRCDPISEHNRLYWYRQTLGQGPEFLTYFQNEAQLEKSRLLSDRFSAERPKGSFSTLEIQRTEQGDSAMYLCASSPRSSGVYEQYFGPGTRLTVT.

This chain uses TRBV4-3 with TRBJ2-5; no firm D call. The V and J ends lost 5 bases and 1 base respectively, with 8 bases between them. The CDR3 consists of 13 residues. In germline, CDR1 is LGHNA, CDR2 YSLEER. Written as DNA, the CDR3 is TGCGCCAGCAGCTCCCGGCTCCAAGAGACCCAGTACTTC. Its protein product is CASSSRLQETQYF.

This clone was counted a single time. This chain links TRBV7-9 with TRBJ2-7; D is unresolved. In germline, CDR1 is SEHNR, CDR2 FQNEAQ (reference sequence). This CDR3 spans 14 amino acids. V lost 5 bases and J 2 bases, leaving 13 bases between the germline ends. CDR3 in amino acids: CASSSQAGPYEQYF. The CDR3 DNA follows: TGTGCCAGCAGCAGCCAGGCTGGTCCCTACGAGCAGTACTTC.

The rearrangement joins TRBV5-4 to TRBJ1-3; a possible D gene is TRBD1 (5 bases). Between the trimmed V and J ends, which lost 2 bases and 4 bases, there was a span of 16 bases. The CDR3 covers 16 residues. CDR1 and CDR2 from the germline V gene are SGHNT and YYREEE (reference sequence). As DNA, the CDR3 is TGTGCCAGCAGCTTTGGGACGGACCGCTCCGGAAACACCATATATTTT. As protein: CASSFGTDRSGNTIYF.

This sequence joins TRBV5-1 and TRBJ1-1; a weak D match, TRBD1 (6 bases). V shed 4 bases and J shed 1 base, with 11 bases lying between them. The CDR3 runs 14 residues. Germline CDR1 is SGHRS and CDR2 is YFSETQ. CDR3 region: CASSRDTANTEAFF. CDR3 DNA: TGCGCCAGCAGCCGGGACACGGCGAACACTGAAGCTTTCTTT.

The chain employs TRBV10-3 and TRBJ1-1, with D possibly TRBD1 on 5 matching bases. The CDR3 is 13 residues long. Trimming removed 6 bases from V and 7 bases from J, with 15 bases in between. CDR1 and CDR2 from the germline V gene are ENHRY and SYGVKD. CDR3 protein: CAIRAPGTDEAFF. The CDR3 DNA follows: TGTGCCATCAGGGCCCCCGGGACGGATGAAGCTTTCTTT.

About this clone: The same CDR3 can be traced to other DNA sequences in this sample. This chain joins TRBV11-2 and TRBJ2-3; D remains unclear. The germline gives CDR1 SGHAT, CDR2 FQNNGV. The CDR3 spans 16 residues. The V and J ends lost 1 base and 0 bases respectively, with 11 bases between them. This CDR3 is CASSLVPGSSTDTQYF. CDR3 sequence (DNA): TGTGCCAGCAGCTTAGTGCCAGGTTCTAGCACAGATACGCAGTATTTT.

This rearrangement joins TRBV11-2 to TRBJ2-7, with 12 nucleotides matching TRBD1. The CDR3 consists of 18 residues. The germline V gene has CDR1 SGHAT and CDR2 FQNNGV. Unmatched junction bases numbered 12, after V lost 6 bases and J lost 0 bases. In DNA form, the CDR3 reads TGTGCCAGCAGGCAGCCGGGACAGGGGGCCCTATCCTCCTACGAGCAGTACTTC. This encodes CASRQPGQGALSSYEQYF.